A single sample is the source of the 27 T cell receptor beta chains below, sequenced in a study of cytomegalovirus exposure and HLA in healthy donors. 13 Jbeta primers and 60 Vbeta primers were used for the PCR. Produced via immunoSEQ multiplex PCR; TCRdb's table is partial and in-frame only. The sample yields approximately 160,000 clones, around three quarters seen once. Sample: PBMCs. The origin of the receptors is a woman aged 25 to 39 in good health and CMV-seronegative.

The chain joins TRBV30 to TRBJ1-3, with D maybe TRBD1 (5 bases). The CDR3 extends over 15 amino acids. V lost 0 bases and J lost 0, with 9 bases in between. In germline, CDR1 is GTSNPN, CDR2 SVGIG (reference sequence). The DNA for the CDR3 is TGTGCCTGGAGTGTAACAGGTCTCTCTGGAAACACCATATATTTT. Its translation is CAWSVTGLSGNTIYF. Full variable domain (missing parts from reference TRBV30 and TRBJ1-3): SQTIHQWPATLVQPVGSPLSLECTVEGTSNPNLYWYRQAAGRGLQLLFYSVGIGQISSEVPQNLSASRPQDRQFILSSKKLLLSDSGFYLCAWSVTGLSGNTIYFGEGSWLTVV.

The J gene is TRBJ2-7, the V gene TRBV5-1, with unresolved D. CDR3 size: 16 residues. Germline-derived CDR1 and CDR2 are SGHRS and YFSETQ. The V end lost 3 bases, the J end lost 7 bases, and 23 bases lay between the germline ends. This CDR3 is CASSSPTSGSLREQYF. In DNA, the CDR3 is TGCGCCAGCAGCTCCCCAACCTCCGGGTCGCTGAGAGAGCAGTACTTC.

The genes are TRBV27 and TRBJ1-2, with unresolved D. CDR3 size: 12 residues. Germline lookup yields CDR1 MNHEY and CDR2 SMNVEV (reference sequence). Trimming took off 6 bases at V and 3 bases at J, with 8 bases between the two ends. CDR3 sequence reads: CASRKEDYGYTF. The CDR3, as DNA: TGTGCCAGCAGAAAGGAGGACTATGGCTACACCTTC.

This chain links TRBV14 with TRBJ1-1; D perhaps matches TRBD1 (6 bases). The CDR3 extends over 16 amino acids. V shed 6 bases and J shed 2 bases, with 19 bases lying between them. In germline, CDR1 is SGHDN, CDR2 FVKESK. The CDR3 bases are TGTGCCAGCAGACCCAGGACAGAGGCCAAAAACACTGAAGCTTTCTTT. As protein: CASRPRTEAKNTEAFF.

The rearrangement uses TRBV27 and TRBJ2-1; 7 nucleotides agree with TRBD1. The CDR3 has 17 amino acids. Looked up from germline, CDR1 is MNHEY and CDR2 is SMNVEV (reference sequence). With 0 bases clipped from V and 5 bases from J, the junction kept 10 bases outside the gene matches. The CDR3 is CASSLSGTVPGNNEQFF. CDR3 sequence (DNA): TGTGCCAGCAGTTTATCGGGGACAGTTCCGGGGAACAATGAGCAGTTCTTC.

V and J are TRBV5-4 and TRBJ1-1, with unresolved D. This CDR3 has 14 amino acids. Germline loops: CDR1 SGHNT, CDR2 YYREEE (reference sequence). Trimming left V 0 bases short and J 1 base short, with 7 bases between. CDR3 coding DNA: TGTGCCAGCAGCTTGGCCCAGGCGAACACTGAAGCTTTCTTT. Protein product: CASSLAQANTEAFF.

This chain joins TRBV9 and TRBJ2-5, with TRBD2 matching 9 bases. With 0 bases clipped from V and 4 bases from J, the junction kept 4 bases outside the gene matches. CDR1 is SGDLS, CDR2 YYNGEE, per germline. This CDR3 has 15 residues. Written as DNA, the CDR3 is TGTGCCAGCAGCGTAGGCAGCGGGAGGACAGAGACCCAGTACTTC. It is translated as CASSVGSGRTETQYF.

The chain is built from TRBV7-2 and TRBJ2-5; D is possibly TRBD1 (6 bases). The germline gives CDR1 SGHTA, CDR2 FQGNSA. The CDR3 runs to 15 residues. Trimming left V 7 bases short and J 2 bases short, with 17 bases between. This CDR3 reads CASTPGVHRQETQYF. The CDR3 DNA reads TGTGCCAGCACCCCAGGGGTCCATCGACAAGAGACCCAGTACTTC. Together with reference TRBV7-2 and TRBJ2-5, the CDR3 gives the full variable domain: GAGVSQSPSNKVTEKGKDVELRCDPISGHTALYWYRQSLGQGLEFLIYFQGNSAPDKSGLPSDRFSAERTGGSVSTLTIQRTQQEDSAVYLCASTPGVHRQETQYFGPGTRLLVL.

This clone was detected a few times. The chain uses TRBV4-3 and TRBJ2-1; D gene ambiguous. Trimming cost V 0 bases and J 5 bases, with 14 bases left between them. The CDR3 contains 16 residues. Germline CDR1 LGHNA, CDR2 YSLEER. The CDR3 bases are TGCGCCAGCAGCCAAGATTTCCCACTACCCAACAATGAGCAGTTCTTC. Its translation: CASSQDFPLPNNEQFF.

Only a few counts were recorded for this clone. The rearrangement joins TRBV5-3 to TRBJ1-1; TRBD1 matches at 8 bases. TRBV5-3 is known as an ORF, though its function is uncertain. The V and J ends lost 0 bases and 3 bases, in that order; junction bases with no gene match: 1. The CDR3 sequence is 14 residues long. CDR3 sequence (DNA): TGTGCCAGAAGCTTGGAGACAGGGGACACTGAAGCTTTCTTT. It codes for CARSLETGDTEAFF.

This clone has a handful of counts. This chain connects TRBV7-9 to TRBJ1-1; D gene ambiguous. Germline CDR1 is SEHNR and CDR2 is FQNEAQ (reference sequence). This CDR3 comprises 12 residues. Trimming took off 5 bases at V and 5 bases at J, with 9 bases between the two ends. In DNA, the CDR3 is TGTGCCAGCAGCCCTCGTTTTACTGAAGCTTTCTTT. It translates to CASSPRFTEAFF. The whole variable domain, filled in from reference TRBV7-9 and TRBJ1-1, reads DTGVSQNPRHKITKRGQNVTFRCDPISEHNRLYWYRQTLGQGPEFLTYFQNEAQLEKSRLLSDRFSAERPKGSFSTLEIQRTEQGDSAMYLCASSPRFTEAFFGQGTRLTVV.

About this clone itself: At the DNA level, this CDR3 is encoded by other sequences in the same sample as well. The chain uses TRBV28 and TRBJ2-3; D unresolved. The CDR3 is made up of 12 amino acids. Germline V CDR1 and CDR2: MDHEN, SYDVKM. The germline V and J ends were trimmed by 2 bases and 4 bases, with 4 bases remaining between them. The CDR3 DNA sequence: TGTGCCAGCAGTTTACTTGCAGATACGCAGTATTTT. Its translation is CASSLLADTQYF. The variable domain in full, completed from reference TRBV28 and TRBJ2-3, reads DVKVTQSSRYLVKRTGEKVFLECVQDMDHENMFWYRQDPGLGLRLIYFSYDVKMKEKGDIPEGYSVSREKKERFSLILESASTNQTSMYLCASSLLADTQYFGPGTRLTVL.

CDR3 bases: TGTGCCAGCAGTATAGTTGGCACAGATACGCAGTATTTT. This sequence encodes CASSIVGTDTQYF. The genes are TRBV27 and TRBJ2-3; D remains ambiguous. CDR1 is MNHEY, CDR2 SMNVEV, per germline (reference sequence). V lost 5 bases and J 1 base, leaving 7 bases between the germline ends. The CDR3 consists of 13 residues.

This clone was picked up one time. The V gene is TRBV13, the J gene TRBJ2-1, with 7 bases matching TRBD2. V trimming: 5 bases; J trimming: 8 bases; junction bases outside the gene matches: 3. This CDR3 is built from 12 residues. Germline loops: CDR1 PRHDT, CDR2 FYEKMQ (reference sequence). As DNA, the CDR3 is TGTGCCAGCAGCACTAGCGTCTATGAGCAGTTCTTC. It encodes CASSTSVYEQFF.

J is TRBJ2-7 and V is TRBV6-5, with D unclear. The CDR3 spans 14 residues. Germline V gives CDR1 MNHEY, CDR2 SVGAGI. Between the trimmed V and J ends, which lost 6 bases and 0 bases, there was a span of 12 bases. CDR3 coding DNA: TGTGCCAGCAGGGTGACATTTACCTCCTACGAGCAGTACTTC. The encoded protein is CASRVTFTSYEQYF.

The V and J genes are TRBV19 and TRBJ1-1; TRBD1 is a possible D gene (6 bases). Between the trimmed V and J ends, which lost 6 bases and 0 bases, there was a span of 23 bases. The CDR3 loop spans 18 amino acids. Germline lookup yields CDR1 LNHDA and CDR2 SQIVND (reference sequence). The CDR3 spells CASSTDNRRGAMNTEAFF. The CDR3 region has the DNA TGTGCCAGTAGCACAGACAACAGGCGGGGGGCCATGAACACTGAAGCTTTCTTT.

This sequence joins TRBV28 and TRBJ1-5; D ambiguous. The CDR3 is 17 residues long. V lost 6 bases and J 0 bases, leaving 18 bases between the germline ends. Germline V lookup: CDR1 MDHEN, CDR2 SYDVKM. The DNA for the CDR3 is TGTGCCAGCAGCATGCACCCCCCCACCTATAGCAATCAGCCCCAGCATTTT. This gives the protein CASSMHPPTYSNQPQHF.

The table lists this clone with a count of one. The rearrangement uses TRBV9 and TRBJ2-6; 8 bases fit TRBD2. The CDR3 contains 19 residues. Germline V lookup: CDR1 SGDLS, CDR2 YYNGEE. Trimming cost V 1 base and J 0 bases; bases outside gene matches: 9. The CDR3 sequence is CASSVRGSGNYSGANVLTF. CDR3 DNA sequence: TGTGCCAGCAGCGTAAGGGGTAGCGGGAATTACTCTGGGGCCAACGTCCTGACTTTC.

J is TRBJ2-7 and V is TRBV30; D might be TRBD2 (6 bases). This CDR3 spans 12 amino acids. In germline, CDR1 is GTSNPN, CDR2 SVGIG (reference sequence). With 0 bases removed from V and 10 bases from J, the gap between germline ends came to 13 bases. The CDR3 DNA is TGTGCCTGGAGTGTATGGAGGGTCCAACAGTACTTC. Amino acid sequence: CAWSVWRVQQYF.

The chain links TRBV2 to TRBJ1-5; D is possibly TRBD1 (5 bases). Trimming took 10 bases from V and 0 from J, leaving 10 bases between them. The CDR3 is made up of 13 amino acids. The germline gives CDR1 SNHLY, CDR2 FYNNEI. The CDR3 DNA reads TGTGCCACCCGACAGACTAGCAATCAGCCCCAGCATTTT. Amino acid sequence: CATRQTSNQPQHF.

This chain joins TRBV5-6 and TRBJ2-7; 7 bases are a match to TRBD2. The ends lost 4 bases at V and 3 bases at J; junction bases unmatched: 13. The CDR3 length is 16 residues. The germline CDR1 and CDR2 sequences are SGHDT and YYEEEE. CDR3 amino acids: CASSVTPGLMGYEQYF. Here the CDR3 DNA reads TGTGCCAGCAGCGTCACTCCGGGACTAATGGGCTACGAGCAGTACTTC.

The chain couples TRBV4-2 to TRBJ2-7; 9 bases fit TRBD1. The CDR3 has 14 amino acids. J gave up 2 bases and V 9 bases, and 8 bases lay outside the gene matches. Looked up from germline, CDR1 is LGHNA and CDR2 is YNFKEQ. CDR3 nucleotide sequence: TGTGCCAGTGGCACCGGGACAGGGACCTACGAGCAGTACTTC. Its translation is CASGTGTGTYEQYF.

The chain uses TRBV5-4 and TRBJ2-1, with TRBD1 matching 8 bases. Looked up from germline, CDR1 is SGHNT and CDR2 is YYREEE (reference sequence). The CDR3 has 15 residues. With 4 bases clipped from V and 0 bases from J, the junction kept 3 bases outside the gene matches. CDR3 sequence (DNA): TGTGCCAGCAGCGGTGGACAGGGCTCCTACAATGAGCAGTTCTTC. Translation gives CASSGGQGSYNEQFF. The variable domain in full, completed from reference TRBV5-4 and TRBJ2-1, reads ETGVTQSPTHLIKTRGQQVTLRCSSQSGHNTVSWYQQALGQGPQFIFQYYREEENGRGNFPPRFSGLQFPNYSSELNVNALELDDSALYLCASSGGQGSYNEQFFGPGTRLTVL.

There are many counts of this clone. The J gene is TRBJ1-2, the V gene TRBV14, with D unresolved. Trimming removed 5 bases at V and 1 base at J, with 11 bases between. Looked up from germline, CDR1 is SGHDN and CDR2 is FVKESK. The CDR3 spans 14 residues. The CDR3 is CASSEGPINYGYTF. The CDR3 DNA sequence: TGTGCCAGCAGCGAAGGGCCCATTAACTATGGCTACACCTTC.

V gene TRBV19 combines with J gene TRBJ1-5; possible D gene TRBD1, 6 bases. Between the trimmed V and J ends, which lost 6 bases and 2 bases, there was a span of 8 bases. Germline CDR1 is LNHDA and CDR2 is SQIVND (reference sequence). The CDR3 runs to 13 residues. CDR3 region: CASRRQGNQPQHF. The DNA of the CDR3 is TGTGCCAGTAGAAGACAGGGCAATCAGCCCCAGCATTTT. Supplemented by reference TRBV19 and TRBJ1-5, the full variable domain reads DGGITQSPKYLFRKEGQNVTLSCEQNLNHDAMYWYRQDPGQGLRLIYYSQIVNDFQKGDIAEGYSVSREKKESFPLTVTSAQKNPTAFYLCASRRQGNQPQHFGDGTRLSIL.

The chain is built from TRBV19 and TRBJ1-2; 8 bases are shared with TRBD1. V shed 6 bases and J 8 bases; nucleotides not matched to a gene: 11. The CDR3 has 14 amino acids. CDR1 is LNHDA and CDR2 is SQIVND in the germline V gene (reference sequence). The CDR3 sequence is CASRPRQGWGGYTF. Written as DNA, the CDR3 is TGTGCCAGTAGGCCCCGACAGGGGTGGGGGGGCTACACCTTC.

The V and J genes are TRBV29-1 and TRBJ1-5, with 10 bases aligning to TRBD1. V trimming: 8 bases; J trimming: 0 bases; junction bases outside the gene matches: 7. The CDR3 has 15 amino acids. Germline assignment: CDR1 SQVTM and CDR2 ANQGSEA. The CDR3 DNA reads TGCAGCTACTTCGACAGGGGGCATAGCAATCAGCCCCAGCATTTT. Encoded protein: CSYFDRGHSNQPQHF.